Sequencing of this TCR beta chain was carried out in a study of blood T cell repertoires in COVID-19. Original processing notes: Counts of nucleated cells, estimated from reference gene primer amplification, were obtained. TCRdb keeps only in-frame clones here, not all; method: immunoSEQ multiplex PCR. The V and J calls and clone size are taken from that table; D and trimming were inferred from the DNA. The data hold 95,000 to 150,000 clones, with roughly 84% observed a single time. CDR1 is ENHRY, CDR2 SYGVKD, per germline. This CDR3 is 15 amino acids long. Unmatched junction bases numbered 5, after V lost 4 bases and J lost 1 base. Participant ages covered about 18 to 95 years across about 25 US areas.

This chain links TRBV10-3 with TRBJ1-1, with 8 nucleotides matching TRBD1. This clonotype originated in a woman aged 25 to 39 who had recovered from COVID-19. Sequencing was performed on PBMCs or T cells enriched from blood (not recorded which). CDR3 sequence: CAISVKGQGNTEAFF. As DNA, the CDR3 is TGTGCCATCAGTGTTAAAGGACAGGGGAACACTGAAGCTTTCTTT.